This is a list of T cell receptor beta chains from one sample in a study of T cell responses to AZD1222 COVID-19 vaccine. The repertoire was sequenced with immunoSEQ multiplex PCR; TCRdb's copy has only in-frame clones and lacks some. The table records 130,000 to 150,000 clones, around nine tenths of them present only once. Source: peripheral blood, taken on day 0 of MenACWY control vaccination. The receptors were sampled from an adult in good health. Each CDR3 is given with its conserved first and last residue. D genes are given only for firm matches. The size entry is marked missing in some rows and otherwise reads once, few, many or a size class.

.	TRBJ2-5	.	12	TRBV30	TGTGCCTGGAGTCTTAGGCAGGAGACCCAGTACTTC	CAWSLRQETQYF
.	TRBJ1-5	.	15	TRBV6-5	TGTGCCAGCAGTCCCCAGGGGCCCTACAATCAGCCCCAGCATTTT	CASSPQGPYNQPQHF
.	TRBJ2-4	.	14	TRBV29-1	TGCAGCGTTATCGTAACACCAGCCAAAAACATTCAGTACTTC	CSVIVTPAKNIQYF
.	TRBJ2-1	TRBD1	14	TRBV24-1	TGTGCCACCAGTGAAGGACAGGGTTTCAATGAGCAGTTCTTC	CATSEGQGFNEQFF
.	TRBJ1-1	.	14	TRBV3-1/TRBV3-2	TGTGCCAGCAGCCAACCGGGTCGGGACACTGAAGCTTTCTTT	CASSQPGRDTEAFF
.	TRBJ2-6	.	15	TRBV3-1/TRBV3-2	TGTGCCAGCAGCGAAGGGGGATATGGGGCCAACGTCCTGACTTTC	CASSEGGYGANVLTF
.	TRBJ2-3	TRBD2	15	TRBV9	TGTGCCAGCAGCGCCACTAGCGGGAGTGGAGATACGCAGTATTTT	CASSATSGSGDTQYF
few	TRBJ2-3	TRBD2	15	TRBV2	TGTGCCAGCAGTGGGACTAGCGGGTTCACAGATACGCAGTATTTT	CASSGTSGFTDTQYF
.	TRBJ2-2	TRBD2	19	TRBV11-2	TGTGCCAGCAGCTTAGGCCGGGGGACTAGCGGGAGTTTGCCCGGGGAGCTGTTTTTT	CASSLGRGTSGSLPGELFF
.	TRBJ1-2	.	14	TRBV18	TGTGCCAGCTCACCACCGGGGGTTAACTATGGCTACACCTTC	CASSPPGVNYGYTF
.	TRBJ1-1	.	13	TRBV15	TGTGCCACGGGTGGGAGCATGAACACTGAAGCTTTCTTT	CATGGSMNTEAFF
.	TRBJ1-6	.	15	TRBV28	TGTGCCAGCAGTTTACCTCAGGGGAACAATTCACCCCTCCACTTT	CASSLPQGNNSPLHF
.	TRBJ2-5	.	15	TRBV6-5	TGTGCCAGCAATTTCTTCGGAGGGGGGGGAGAGACCCAGTACTTC	CASNFFGGGGETQYF
few	TRBJ2-7	TRBD2	15	TRBV7-9	TGTGCCAGCAGCTACCCCCGGACTAGCCGCTACGAGCAGTACTTC	CASSYPRTSRYEQYF
.	TRBJ2-7	.	15	TRBV27	TGTGCCAGCAGTTTGTCAGGGAAAGGTTTTTACGAGCAGTACTTC	CASSLSGKGFYEQYF
.	TRBJ2-2	.	12	TRBV12-3/TRBV12-4	TGTGCCAGCAGTTCCTCAACCGGGGAGCTGTTTTTT	CASSSSTGELFF
once	TRBJ1-4	.	15	TRBV6-6	TGTGCCAGCACCCAAACTCTTCCCGGGGAGGGAAAACTGTTTTTT	CASTQTLPGEGKLFF
once	TRBJ2-6	.	15	TRBV29-1	TGCAGCGTTGGGGGGCGGGACTCTGGGGCCAACGTCCTGACTTTC	CSVGGRDSGANVLTF
.	TRBJ2-5	.	16	TRBV6-5	TGTGCCAGCAGTTACGGCCCCCCACAGGAGTTGGAGACCCAGTACTTC	CASSYGPPQELETQYF
.	TRBJ1-2	.	13	TRBV6-5	TGTGCCAGCAGTACCGACAGCCTCTATGGCTACACCTTC	CASSTDSLYGYTF
few	TRBJ2-2	.	13	TRBV18	TGTGCCAGCTCACCGGGGCTCACCGGGGAGCTGTTTTTT	CASSPGLTGELFF
.	TRBJ2-3	TRBD2	16	TRBV7-9	TGTGCCAGCAGCTCAAAGAGCGGGGGGGACACAGATACGCAGTATTTT	CASSSKSGGDTDTQYF
once	TRBJ2-7	.	16	TRBV4-2	TGTGCCAGCAGCCAAGATCCGGGGGCCCGGTCGGGAGAGCAGTACTTC	CASSQDPGARSGEQYF
.	TRBJ1-3	TRBD1	17	TRBV15	TGTGCCACCAGCAGACGGGACAGGAGTCTCTCTGGAAACACCATATATTTT	CATSRRDRSLSGNTIYF
.	TRBJ2-5	.	13	TRBV10-1	TGCGCCAGCAGCTGGGGCCAAAAAGAGACCCAGTACTTC	CASSWGQKETQYF
.	TRBJ2-1	TRBD2	16	TRBV4-2	TGTGCCAGCAGCCAATACCGGACTAGTAGGTACAATGAGCAGTTCTTC	CASSQYRTSRYNEQFF